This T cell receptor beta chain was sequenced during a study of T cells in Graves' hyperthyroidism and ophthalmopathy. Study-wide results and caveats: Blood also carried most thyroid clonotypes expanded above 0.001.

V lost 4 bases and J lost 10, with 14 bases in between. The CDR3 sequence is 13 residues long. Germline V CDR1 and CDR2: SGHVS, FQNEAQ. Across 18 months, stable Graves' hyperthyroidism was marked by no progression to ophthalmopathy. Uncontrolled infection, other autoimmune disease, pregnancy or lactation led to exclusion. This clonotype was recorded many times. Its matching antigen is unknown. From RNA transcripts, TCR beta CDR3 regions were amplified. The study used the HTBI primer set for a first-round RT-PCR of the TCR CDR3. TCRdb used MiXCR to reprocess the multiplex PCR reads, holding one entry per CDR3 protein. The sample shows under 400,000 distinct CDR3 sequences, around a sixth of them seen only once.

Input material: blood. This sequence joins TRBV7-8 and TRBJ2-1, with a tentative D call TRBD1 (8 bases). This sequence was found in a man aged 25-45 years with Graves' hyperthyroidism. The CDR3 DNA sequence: TGTGCCAGCAGCTGGACAGGGCGGGAGGAGCAGTTCTTC. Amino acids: CASSWTGREEQFF.